The next 15 T cell receptor beta chains were all read from a single sample in a study of CD8+ T cells in alopecia areata. RNA was isolated and reverse transcribed to cDNA, the sequencing template. Repertoires were generated with immunoSEQ multiplex PCR, while TCRdb's copy carries only in-frame clones and drops some. The table records about 130,000 clones, roughly 58% of them present only once. The material sequenced was CD4+ T cells sorted from blood, taken at week 0. These receptor sequences come from a human donor with alopecia areata.

The chain recombines TRBV20-1 with TRBJ1-1; no clear D. Trimming removed 6 bases from V and 0 bases from J, with 5 bases in between. The CDR3 totals 11 residues. Germline loops: CDR1 DFQATT, CDR2 SNEGSKA (reference sequence). This CDR3 reads CSAQMNTEAFF. DNA of the CDR3: TGCAGTGCCCAAATGAACACTGAAGCTTTCTTT.

The V gene is TRBV5-1, the J gene TRBJ2-7, with 9 bases aligning to TRBD1. The CDR3 covers 15 residues. Germline CDR1 is SGHRS and CDR2 is YFSETQ. The trim removed 6 bases at V and 2 bases at J, leaving 9 bases unmatched. CDR3 coding DNA: TGCGCCAGCACCATCGCCGGGACAGGGACCTACGAGCAGTACTTC. Protein: CASTIAGTGTYEQYF.

V and J are TRBV4-1 and TRBJ2-3, with D possibly called TRBD1 or TRBD2 (6 bases each). The ends were cut back, 3 bases at V and 6 bases at J, with 13 bases in the middle. The CDR3 consists of 14 residues. CDR1 and CDR2 (germline): MGHRA, YSYEKL. The CDR3 DNA reads as TGCGCCAGCAGCCACGACCGGGGGCGGGATACGCAGTATTTT. This gives the protein CASSHDRGRDTQYF.

In its sample, this clone was seen a few times. This chain uses TRBV7-6 with TRBJ2-5; D call uncertain. This CDR3 has 12 amino acids. The V end lost 4 bases, the J end lost 0 bases, and 3 bases lay between the germline ends. Germline lookup yields CDR1 SGHVS and CDR2 FNYEAQ. The DNA of the CDR3 is TGTGCCAGCAGCTCCCACCAAGAGACCCAGTACTTC. Its translation: CASSSHQETQYF.

This clone came up a few times. The rearrangement uses TRBV7-2 and TRBJ2-5; D uncertain. CDR1 and CDR2 (germline): SGHTA, FQGNSA. V shed 5 bases and J shed 4 bases, with 11 bases lying between them. This CDR3 is built from 13 residues. The CDR3: CASSQDLRETQYF. The CDR3 DNA sequence: TGTGCCAGCAGCCAAGACCTTAGAGAGACCCAGTACTTC.

The V gene is TRBV11-2, the J gene TRBJ2-7, with TRBD2 identical over 7 bases. Germline V gives CDR1 SGHAT, CDR2 FQNNGV. With V trimmed by 4 bases and J by 3 bases, 12 bases remained unmatched. The length of the CDR3 is 16 residues. The CDR3 bases are TGTGCCAGCAGCTCCAACCGGGACTACCTAGACTACGAGCAGTACTTC. This gives the protein CASSSNRDYLDYEQYF.

This clone has just one count. This chain uses TRBV4-1 with TRBJ1-2, with 11 bases aligning to TRBD1. The CDR3 totals 17 residues. Per the germline V gene, CDR1 is MGHRA and CDR2 is YSYEKL. Trimming at V came to 0 bases and at J to 8 bases, leaving 11 bases not matched to a gene. The CDR3 protein is CASSQDPGTGGTGGYTF. For the CDR3, the DNA is TGCGCCAGCAGCCAAGATCCAGGGACAGGGGGAACGGGGGGCTACACCTTC.

This chain connects TRBV30 to TRBJ2-1; D may be TRBD1 or TRBD2 (7 bases each). V lost 2 bases and J 3 bases, leaving 14 bases between the germline ends. The CDR3 runs 15 residues. Germline V gene data show CDR1 as GTSNPN and CDR2 as SVGIG (reference sequence). In DNA, the CDR3 is TGTGCCTGGAGTCCGCAGGGGGGGCTCTACAATGAGCAGTTCTTC. Protein: CAWSPQGGLYNEQFF.

The rearrangement uses TRBV7-2 and TRBJ2-5; D is possibly TRBD1 or TRBD2 (5 bases each). Trimming removed 2 bases from V and 2 bases from J, with 12 bases in between. The CDR3 runs to 15 residues. Germline V gene lookup returns CDR1 SGHTA and CDR2 FQGNSA. The CDR3, as DNA: TGTGCCAGCAGCTTAACGGGACCGGGGCAAGAGACCCAGTACTTC. Protein: CASSLTGPGQETQYF.

The rearrangement joins TRBV5-1 to TRBJ2-3; 8 bases align to TRBD2. CDR3 length equals 15 residues. CDR1 and CDR2 (germline): SGHRS, YFSETQ. V gave up 1 base and J gave up 3 bases; unmatched junction bases: 4. CDR3: CASSLRRGVTDTQYF. The CDR3 coding sequence is TGCGCCAGCAGCTTGCGGCGGGGGGTAACAGATACGCAGTATTTT.

The J gene is TRBJ1-2, the V gene TRBV11-2; D not certain. Germline assignment: CDR1 SGHAT and CDR2 FQNNGV. The CDR3 extends over 15 amino acids. Trimming cost V 0 bases and J 8 bases, with 16 bases left between them. CDR3 DNA: TGTGCCAGCAGCTTAGATCTGAGTAATGGTGAGGGCTACACCTTC. Its translation is CASSLDLSNGEGYTF.

The rearrangement links TRBV2 to TRBJ2-4; 11 bases match TRBD2. CDR3 length: 17 residues. Trimming took 4 bases from V and 0 from J; bases not matched to a gene: 5. CDR1 is SNHLY and CDR2 is FYNNEI in the germline V gene. The CDR3 region is CASSALAGGLAKNIQYF. DNA of the CDR3: TGTGCCAGCAGTGCTCTAGCGGGAGGACTAGCCAAAAACATTCAGTACTTC.

This clone came up a few times. This chain links TRBV7-9 with TRBJ1-2; D possibly corresponds to TRBD1 (5 bases). There are 14 residues in the CDR3. Looked up from germline, CDR1 is SEHNR and CDR2 is FQNEAQ (reference sequence). Trimming removed 4 bases from V and 4 bases from J, with 13 bases in between. CDR3 sequence: CASSSQDGFYGYTF. The CDR3 coding sequence is TGTGCCAGCAGCTCACAGGACGGTTTCTATGGCTACACCTTC.

The J gene is TRBJ1-1, the V gene TRBV4-3; TRBD1 is a possible D gene (6 bases). CDR3 length equals 16 residues. Germline assignment: CDR1 LGHNA and CDR2 YSLEER. Trimming took off 6 bases at V and 2 bases at J, with 19 bases between the two ends. CDR3 in DNA: TGCGCCAGCAGGGAAGGACGGGGGGCTAGTAACACTGAAGCTTTCTTT. Amino acid sequence: CASREGRGASNTEAFF.

V gene TRBV5-1 combines with J gene TRBJ1-5; D remains unclear. Trimming pared 3 bases from V and 2 bases from J, leaving 9 bases between. Germline V CDR1 and CDR2: SGHRS, YFSETQ. This CDR3 spans 14 amino acids. Here the CDR3 reads CASSYGPGNQPQHF. CDR3 nucleotide sequence: TGCGCCAGCAGCTACGGGCCGGGCAATCAGCCCCAGCATTTT. Full variable domain (remainder filled in from reference TRBV5-1 and TRBJ1-5): KAGVTQTPRYLIKTRGQQVTLSCSPISGHRSVSWYQQTPGQGLQFLFEYFSETQRNKGNFPGRFSGRQFSNSRSEMNVSTLELGDSALYLCASSYGPGNQPQHFGDGTRLSIL.